Below, 3 T cell receptor beta chains from the same sample are listed, as sequenced in a study of T cell responses to AZD1222 COVID-19 vaccine. Measured with immunoSEQ multiplex PCR; TCRdb has only the in-frame clones, and not every one. The sample has around 160,000 clones, roughly 94% seen once. The starting material was peripheral blood, obtained 28 days after the second AZD1222 dose. Receptors originate from an adult who received the AZD1222 COVID-19 vaccine.

The count of this clone is one. The chain recombines TRBV19 with TRBJ1-1; unclear D gene. Germline V lookup: CDR1 LNHDA, CDR2 SQIVND (reference sequence). CDR3 size: 13 residues. V shed 4 bases and J shed 0 bases, with 6 bases lying between them. CDR3 amino acids: CASSTDVNTEAFF. The CDR3 DNA reads TGTGCCAGTAGTACGGACGTGAACACTGAAGCTTTCTTT.

The chain couples TRBV6-2 or TRBV6-3 to TRBJ2-3; D may match TRBD1 or TRBD2 (7 bases each). Germline values: CDR1 MNHEY, CDR2 SVGEGT. CDR3 length equals 15 residues. The V end was cut by 5 bases, the J end by 1 base, with 13 bases between. The CDR3 region has the DNA TGTGCCAGCAGTCCACAGGGGAGGGGCACAGATACGCAGTATTTT. Translation gives CASSPQGRGTDTQYF.

The chain couples TRBV28 to TRBJ1-3; D gene ambiguous. Germline CDR1 MDHEN, CDR2 SYDVKM. The CDR3 sequence is 16 residues long. V shed 1 base and J shed 0 bases, with 10 bases lying between them. CDR3 region: CASSLLEDYSGNTIYF. CDR3 DNA sequence: TGTGCCAGCAGTTTATTGGAAGACTACTCTGGAAACACCATATATTTT.